These T cell receptor beta chains were read from a single sample in a study of T-cell reconstitution after alpha-beta-depleted transplantation in children. Each CDR3 protein gets one entry after TCRdb re-called the PCR reads with MiXCR. The table has under 450,000 distinct CDR3 sequences, around 16% seen once. Sequencing used PBMCs, mostly from graft donor cells, obtained 360 days after TCRalphabeta/CD19-depleted stem cell transplant. The receptors originated from a boy under two years old who had a stem cell transplant for Wiskott-Aldrich syndrome, so the T cells may come from the graft donor. Both conserved end residues are part of each CDR3. A D gene is named only where the DNA matches it firmly. A clone size is listed for some rows: how often the clone was seen (once, few, many), or a class if it is expanded.

J gene | clone size | D gene | V gene | CDR3 protein | CDR3 DNA
TRBJ2-1 | few | - | TRBV29-1 | CSVYVGGILGNEQFF | TGCAGCGTTTACGTTGGCGGTATTTTGGGCAATGAGCAGTTCTTC
TRBJ2-3 | - | TRBD2 | TRBV15 | CATSREASGSTDTQYF | TGTGCCACCAGCAGAGAAGCTAGCGGGAGCACAGATACGCAGTATTTT
TRBJ1-6 | few | - | TRBV7-2 | CASSSGPRRYNSPLHF | TGTGCCAGCTCGAGCGGTCCCAGGAGATATAATTCACCCCTCCACTTT
TRBJ1-2 | - | TRBD1 | TRBV5-1 | CASSLARRGRNGYTF | TGCGCCAGCAGCTTGGCCCGCAGGGGGCGGAATGGCTACACCTTC
TRBJ2-1 | - | - | TRBV24-1 | CATSDLEHDNEQFF | TGTGCCACCAGTGATTTGGAACACGACAATGAGCAGTTCTTC
TRBJ2-5 | few | - | TRBV25-1 | CASEGTFSLETQYF | TGTGCCAGCGAAGGGACATTTTCGTTAGAGACCCAGTACTTC
TRBJ1-4 | few | TRBD1 | TRBV6-5 | CASSRQGPWNEKLFF | TGTGCCAGCAGCCGACAGGGGCCCTGGAATGAAAAACTGTTTTTT
TRBJ1-2 | - | - | TRBV7-2 | CASSPRGPGFYGYTF | TGTGCCAGCAGCCCCCGGGGTCCGGGATTCTATGGCTACACCTTC
TRBJ2-3 | - | TRBD2 | TRBV30 | CAWNVAGGDTQYF | TGTGCCTGGAACGTAGCGGGGGGAGATACGCAGTATTTT
TRBJ2-1 | - | TRBD2 | TRBV10-1 | CASSESIGSGRLGSYNEQFF | TGCGCCAGCAGTGAGTCGATAGGTAGCGGGAGATTGGGGTCCTACAATGAGCAGTTCTTC
TRBJ2-3 | - | - | TRBV25-1 | CASSESGTDTQYF | TGTGCCAGCAGTGAATCCGGAACAGATACGCAGTATTTT
TRBJ2-7 | - | - | TRBV12-3/TRBV12-4 | CASSRSPGLPGDEQYF | TGTGCCAGCAGTCGCAGTCCGGGACTACCAGGGGACGAGCAGTACTTC
TRBJ1-2 | - | - | TRBV12-3/TRBV12-4 | CASRPRDSIYGYTF | TGTGCCAGCAGGCCCCGGGACTCGATCTATGGCTACACCTTC
TRBJ2-1 | - | TRBD1 | TRBV5-1 | CASSFPSGTGKDDEQFF | TGCGCCAGCAGCTTCCCTTCCGGGACAGGGAAGGACGATGAGCAGTTCTTC
TRBJ1-5 | many | - | TRBV7-9 | CASSPNNPNQPQHF | TGTGCCAGCAGCCCTAATAACCCCAATCAGCCCCAGCATTTT
TRBJ2-7 | few | TRBD2 | TRBV20-1 | CSISGGRREQYF | TGCAGTATCTCGGGAGGGAGGCGCGAGCAGTACTTC
TRBJ2-6 | - | - | TRBV7-9 | CASSLVQGDPGANVLTF | TGTGCCAGCAGCTTAGTTCAAGGGGATCCTGGGGCCAACGTCCTGACTTTC
TRBJ2-1 | many | TRBD2 | TRBV29-1 | CSVLTSGDNEQFF | TGCAGCGTTTTGACTAGCGGAGACAATGAGCAGTTCTTC
TRBJ2-1 | few | - | TRBV20-1 | CSGVAYNEQFF | TGCAGCGGGGTTGCCTACAATGAGCAGTTCTTC
TRBJ2-3 | few | - | TRBV9 | CASSSRIHGDTQYF | TGTGCCAGCAGCTCTAGAATCCATGGGGATACGCAGTATTTT
TRBJ2-2 | - | TRBD1 | TRBV2 | CASSGPSQTGERKDGELFF | TGTGCCAGCAGCGGACCCAGCCAAACAGGGGAGAGAAAGGACGGGGAGCTGTTTTTT
TRBJ2-5 | - | TRBD2 | TRBV7-2 | CASSLGVREGGETQYF | TGTGCCAGCAGCTTAGGGGTGCGGGAGGGGGGAGAGACCCAGTACTTC
TRBJ2-6 | many | - | TRBV27 | CASSLSVGTGGANVLTF | TGTGCCAGCAGTTTATCGGTGGGGACGGGCGGGGCCAACGTCCTGACTTTC
TRBJ2-2 | - | TRBD1 | TRBV9 | CASSPRTGAGGELFF | TGTGCCAGCAGCCCGCGGACAGGGGCAGGCGGGGAGCTGTTTTTT
TRBJ1-4 | - | - | TRBV7-8 | CASSRTAQGHEKLFF | TGTGCCAGCAGCCGGACAGCACAGGGTCATGAAAAACTGTTTTTT
TRBJ1-2 | - | - | TRBV20-1 | CSATPGKSGYTF | TGCAGTGCTACACCAGGGAAGAGCGGCTACACCTTC
TRBJ2-5 | few | TRBD1 | TRBV20-1 | CSLRGQKTQYF | TGCAGTCTTAGGGGGCAGAAGACCCAGTACTTC
TRBJ2-3 | few | - | TRBV5-1 | CASSLTSLGDTQYF | TGCGCCAGCAGCCTAACTAGCCTGGGGGATACGCAGTATTTT
TRBJ2-1 | - | - | TRBV18 | CASSPPRTLNEQFF | TGTGCCAGCTCACCACCGAGGACCCTCAATGAGCAGTTCTTC
TRBJ2-7 | few | TRBD1 | TRBV10-3 | CAIKQGPYYEQYF | TGTGCCATCAAACAGGGGCCCTACTACGAGCAGTACTTC
TRBJ2-5 | - | TRBD2 | TRBV5-1 | CASSLRASGSFYQETQYF | TGCGCCAGCAGCTTAAGGGCTAGCGGGAGTTTCTACCAAGAGACCCAGTACTTC
TRBJ1-2 | few | - | TRBV7-2 | CASSPAGPYGYTF | TGTGCCAGCAGCCCGGCTGGCCCCTATGGCTACACCTTC